The 2 T cell receptor beta chains presented below share a single source sample, sequenced in a study of shared clonotypes between healthy human individuals. Sequencing used immunoSEQ multiplex PCR; TCRdb keeps in-frame clones, though not all of them. The sample contains 550,000 to 850,000 clones, approximately 79% of which appear only once. The sample was memory CD4+ T cells sorted from blood. Subset described: CD45RA-negative fraction. The receptor source for this set is a woman between 25 and 40 years old in good health.

This clone is a singleton in its sample. This chain uses TRBV6-6 with TRBJ1-4; D perhaps matches TRBD1 (5 bases). Germline CDR1 MNHNY, CDR2 SVGAGI (reference sequence). V was clipped by 5 bases and J by 2 bases, with 6 bases between them. This CDR3 comprises 13 residues. As DNA, the CDR3 is TGTGCCAGCAGTAGGGGTACTAATGAAAAACTGTTTTTT. Its protein is CASSRGTNEKLFF.

This clone has at least ten counts. The chain joins TRBV5-6 to TRBJ1-2; no definite D call. The germline V gene encodes CDR1 SGHDT and CDR2 YYEEEE. Trimming cost V 5 bases and J 4 bases, with 15 bases left between them. This CDR3 is built from 14 residues. The CDR3 DNA is TGTGCCAGCAGAAGACGGGCTGGTGGCTATGGCTACACCTTC. Amino acids: CASRRRAGGYGYTF.